One sample yielded the 3 T cell receptor beta chains listed below, sequenced in a study of shared clonotypes between healthy human individuals. Clones were read by immunoSEQ multiplex PCR, and TCRdb kept only the in-frame ones, dropping some. The top ten hold over 8.5% of the sample, which has under 300,000 clones, 60% to 80% seen once. The sequencing input was memory CD4+ T cells sorted from blood. As to subset: CD45RA-negative fraction. The receptors derive from a man aged 30 to 39 in good health.

The chain carries TRBV11-1 and TRBJ2-7; D might be TRBD1 or TRBD2, each matching 6 bases. The CDR3 length is 14 residues. Germline V gene lookup returns CDR1 SGHAT and CDR2 FQDESV (reference sequence). V was trimmed by 2 bases and J by 6 bases, leaving 14 bases between them. The CDR3 coding sequence is TGTGCCAGCAGCTTATCTCCCAGGGGAGGCGAGCAGTACTTC. It encodes CASSLSPRGGEQYF. The full variable domain, with the rest looked up from reference TRBV11-1 and TRBJ2-7, is EAEVAQSPRYKITEKSQAVAFWCDPISGHATLYWYRQILGQGPELLVQFQDESVVDDSQLPKDRFSAERLKGVDSTLKIQPAELGDSAMYLCASSLSPRGGEQYFGPGTRLTVT.

This chain links TRBV5-1 with TRBJ2-3, with D perhaps TRBD2 (5 bases). Germline V gene sequence: CDR1 SGHRS, CDR2 YFSETQ. This CDR3 is built from 14 residues. V was trimmed by 4 bases and J by 1 base, leaving 10 bases between them. The CDR3 region is CASSIDSGTDTQYF. CDR3 sequence (DNA): TGCGCCAGCAGCATCGATAGCGGCACAGATACGCAGTATTTT.

The chain links TRBV28 to TRBJ1-1; unclear D gene. CDR3 length: 13 amino acids. Per the germline V gene, CDR1 is MDHEN and CDR2 is SYDVKM. Trimming took off 8 bases at V and 6 bases at J, with 16 bases between the two ends. CDR3 DNA: TGTGCCAGCCAATATGAGGCCCAACCTGAAGCTTTCTTT. It is translated as CASQYEAQPEAFF.